This T cell receptor beta chain was identified in a study of blood T cell repertoires in COVID-19. Turning to the study itself: Both acute and convalescent COVID-19 samples were obtained from the United States, Italy and Spain. T cells, B-cell-depleted T cells, or PBMCs provided the cDNA or gDNA that served as material.

As originally analysed: Nucleated cell counts were estimated from reference gene primer amplification. Clones were sequenced by immunoSEQ multiplex PCR, and TCRdb holds only the in-frame ones, with some missing. The DNA gave D and trimming, while V, J and clone size come from that table. The sample holds 250,000 to 300,000 clones, about nine tenths seen once. Seattle patients were enrolled during active infection and followed longitudinally. Trimming left V 0 bases short and J 2 bases short, with 5 bases between. Germline lookup yields CDR1 KGHDR and CDR2 SFDVKD. This CDR3 is built from 14 residues. Sequences were obtained from peripheral blood. The J gene is TRBJ2-3, the V gene TRBV24-1; the D is unclear. The clonotype was recovered from a woman in her twenties or thirties with COVID-19, enrolled during active disease. CDR3 region: CATSDLGNTDTQYF. The CDR3 DNA is TGTGCCACCAGTGATTTGGGCAACACAGATACGCAGTATTTT.